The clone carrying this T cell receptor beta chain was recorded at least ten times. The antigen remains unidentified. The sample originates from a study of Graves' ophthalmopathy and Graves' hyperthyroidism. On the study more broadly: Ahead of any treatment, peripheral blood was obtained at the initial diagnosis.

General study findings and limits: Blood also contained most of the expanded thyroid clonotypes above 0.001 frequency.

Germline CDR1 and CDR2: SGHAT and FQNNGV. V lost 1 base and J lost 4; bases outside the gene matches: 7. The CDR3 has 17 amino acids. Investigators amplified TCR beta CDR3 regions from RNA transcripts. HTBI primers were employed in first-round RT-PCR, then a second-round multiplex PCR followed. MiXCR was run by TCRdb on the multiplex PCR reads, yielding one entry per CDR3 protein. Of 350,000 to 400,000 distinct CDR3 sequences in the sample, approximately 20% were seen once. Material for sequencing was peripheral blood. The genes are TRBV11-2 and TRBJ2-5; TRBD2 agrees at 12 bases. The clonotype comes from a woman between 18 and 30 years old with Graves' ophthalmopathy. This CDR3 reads CASSLGASGRAGETQYF. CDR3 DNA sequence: TGTGCCAGCAGCTTAGGAGCTAGCGGGAGGGCAGGAGAGACCCAGTACTTC.